This TCR beta chain was recorded in a study of technical replicates of blood from a handful of donors. This clone was seen a single time. Method: immunoSEQ multiplex PCR; TCRdb's copy keeps in-frame clones and lacks some. The sample consists of 55,000 to 60,000 clones, around 95% of them appearing once. V lost 2 bases and J lost 0; bases outside the gene matches: 7. The CDR3 sequence is 17 residues long. Germline loops: CDR1 SGHRS, CDR2 YFSETQ. The material sequenced was PBMCs. This TCR was recovered from a human donor in good health. Some clones in this sample may be carry-over from other donors' samples. V usage is TRBV5-1 and J usage is TRBJ2-2; 7 bases match TRBD1. The CDR3 DNA follows: TGCGCCAGCAGCTTATACAGGGGCCCGACGAACACCGGGGAGCTGTTTTTT. Translating gives CASSLYRGPTNTGELFF.